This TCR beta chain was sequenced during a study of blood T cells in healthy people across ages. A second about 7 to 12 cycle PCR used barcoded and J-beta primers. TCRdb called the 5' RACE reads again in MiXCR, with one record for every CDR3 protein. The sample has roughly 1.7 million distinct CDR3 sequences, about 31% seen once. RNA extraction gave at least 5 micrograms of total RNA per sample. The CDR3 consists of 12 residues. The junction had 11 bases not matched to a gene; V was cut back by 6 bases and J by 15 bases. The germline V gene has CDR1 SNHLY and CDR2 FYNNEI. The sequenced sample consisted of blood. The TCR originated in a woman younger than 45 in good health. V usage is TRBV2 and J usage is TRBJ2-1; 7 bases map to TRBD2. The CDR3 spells CASSKGAGEGFF. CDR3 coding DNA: TGTGCCAGCAGCAAAGGGGCGGGAGAGGGGTTCTTC.